The T cell receptor beta chain under discussion was sequenced for a study of cytomegalovirus exposure and HLA in healthy donors. This CDR3 is built from 15 residues. Germline V CDR1 and CDR2: SEHNR, FQNEAQ (reference sequence). In the PCR, 60 Vbeta and 13 Jbeta primers were used. Some clones are missing from TCRdb's copy, which holds only in-frame ones; the method was immunoSEQ multiplex PCR. The sample includes under 200,000 clones, over 65% of them seen just once. Study-wide results and limits: The listing of 160 or so TCR beta chains classed them as cytomegalovirus-associated. TCR beta sequences numbering under 20,000 were associated with HLA alleles at 0.05 false discovery rate in a later analysis. Sequencing probably produced one cluster of sequence variants that were highly shared. Presence/absence analyses rested on an assumption that sequencing depth was roughly uniform across donors.

This clone has a single count. Its antigen remains unidentified. The TCR comes from a woman aged 40 to 50 in good health and CMV-seronegative. J is TRBJ2-5 and V is TRBV7-9; 7 bases fit TRBD1. The J call may be wrong; the DNA end is better matched by TRBJ2-7. Specimen: PBMCs. This CDR3 is CASSPRQGPRYEQYF. CDR3 coding DNA: TGTGCCAGCAGCCCCCGACAGGGTCCGCGGTACGAGCAGTACTTC.